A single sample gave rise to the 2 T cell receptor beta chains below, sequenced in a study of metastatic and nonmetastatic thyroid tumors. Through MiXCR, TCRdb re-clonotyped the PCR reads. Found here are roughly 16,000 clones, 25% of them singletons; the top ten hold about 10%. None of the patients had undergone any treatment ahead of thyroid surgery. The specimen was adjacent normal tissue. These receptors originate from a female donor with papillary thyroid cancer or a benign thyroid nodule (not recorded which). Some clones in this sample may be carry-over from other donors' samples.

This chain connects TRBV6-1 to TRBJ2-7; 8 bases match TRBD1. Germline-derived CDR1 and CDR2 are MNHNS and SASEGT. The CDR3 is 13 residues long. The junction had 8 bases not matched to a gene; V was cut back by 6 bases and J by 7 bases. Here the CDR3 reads CASSQLQGGEQYF. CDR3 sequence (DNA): TGTGCCAGCAGCCAACTACAGGGGGGTGAGCAGTACTTC.

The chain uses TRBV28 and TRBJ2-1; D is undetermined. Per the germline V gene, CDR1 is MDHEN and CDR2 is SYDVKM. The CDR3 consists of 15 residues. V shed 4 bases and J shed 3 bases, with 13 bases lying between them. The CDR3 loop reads CASSSRLAVYNEQFF. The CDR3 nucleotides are TGTGCCAGCAGTTCTAGACTGGCGGTCTACAATGAGCAGTTCTTC.